This TCR beta chain was recovered during a study of OX40 agonist ivuxolimab in advanced cancers. The protocol was immunoSEQ multiplex PCR, while the TCRdb copy is restricted to in-frame clones and leaves out a portion. The sample yields 60,000 to 85,000 clones, 92% seen once. Germline CDR1 reads SGDLS; CDR2 reads YYNGEE. The CDR3 totals 13 residues. V was pared by 1 base and J by 1 base, with 5 bases between. Regarding this clone: Other DNA sequences in the sample encode the same CDR3.

Sequencing used CD4+ or CD8+ T cells sorted from blood, obtained in a trial of the OX40 agonist ivuxolimab. This chain connects TRBV9 to TRBJ1-1; D uncertain. The sequence derives from an adult with an advanced solid tumor such as melanoma, head and neck, liver or kidney cancer. Written as DNA, the CDR3 is TGTGCCAGCAGCGTAACGGAGAACACTGAAGCTTTCTTT. Translating it yields CASSVTENTEAFF.